The 19 T cell receptor beta chains given below trace back to one sample, sequenced in a study of T cell responses to AZD1222 COVID-19 vaccine. TCRdb's table, derived via immunoSEQ multiplex PCR, lists solely in-frame clones and lacks some. In the table there are about 120,000 clones, roughly 88% of which are singletons. The specimen comprised peripheral blood, sampled on day 0 of AZD1222 vaccination. The source is an adult in good health.

V usage is TRBV19 and J usage is TRBJ2-7, with D maybe TRBD1 (6 bases). The CDR3 consists of 15 residues. Germline assignment: CDR1 LNHDA and CDR2 SQIVND (reference sequence). Trimming took 6 bases from V and 3 from J, leaving 18 bases between them. This CDR3 is CASSMSVTGVYEQYF. The CDR3 coding sequence is TGTGCCAGTAGCATGTCGGTGACAGGTGTCTACGAGCAGTACTTC.

The chain carries TRBV13 and TRBJ2-5, with 15 nucleotides matching TRBD2. Germline CDR1 and CDR2: PRHDT and FYEKMQ (reference sequence). V lost 5 bases and J lost 4; bases outside the gene matches: 5. This CDR3 spans 16 amino acids. CDR3 bases: TGTGCCAGCAGCATGGGGACTAGCGGGGGGCGAGAGACCCAGTACTTC. This translates into CASSMGTSGGRETQYF.

The CDR3 here is CATRGANQPQHF. Written as DNA, the CDR3 is TGTGCCACCCGAGGGGCCAATCAGCCCCAGCATTTT. The chain links TRBV6-5 to TRBJ1-5; a possible D gene is TRBD1 (5 bases). Germline-derived CDR1 and CDR2 are MNHEY and SVGAGI. The CDR3 has 12 amino acids. V was cut by 10 bases and J by 3 bases, with 10 bases left in between.

J is TRBJ1-2 and V is TRBV2; D not certain. Germline V gives CDR1 SNHLY, CDR2 FYNNEI. The CDR3 is made up of 13 amino acids. V was clipped by 1 base and J by 2 bases, with 5 bases between them. Written as DNA, the CDR3 is TGTGCCAGCAGTGAAGAGATAAACTATGGCTACACCTTC. It encodes CASSEEINYGYTF.

The chain uses TRBV18 and TRBJ1-2; D is perhaps TRBD1 (5 bases). Germline V gene lookup returns CDR1 KGHSH and CDR2 LQKENI. V was pared by 4 bases and J by 3 bases, with 12 bases between. This CDR3 contains 14 residues. Written as DNA, the CDR3 is TGTGCCAGCTCACTGCCGGCGACAGACTATGGCTACACCTTC. Translated, it gives CASSLPATDYGYTF.

This clone has a single count. V usage is TRBV10-1 and J usage is TRBJ2-2, with D unclear. The CDR3 has 14 residues. Per the germline V gene, CDR1 is WNHNN and CDR2 is SYGVQD (reference sequence). V lost 6 bases and J lost 1, with 9 bases in between. The CDR3, as DNA: TGCGCCAGCAGGCTCGCGGTGAACACCGGGGAGCTGTTTTTT. Translated, it gives CASRLAVNTGELFF.

V is TRBV4-2 and J is TRBJ1-2, with a weak D call TRBD1 (6 bases). Per germline, CDR1 LGHNA and CDR2 YNFKEQ. V lost 0 bases and J 4 bases, leaving 9 bases between the germline ends. The CDR3 contains 14 residues. Here the CDR3 reads CASSQDTGPYGYTF. Here the CDR3 DNA reads TGTGCCAGCAGCCAAGATACAGGGCCCTATGGCTACACCTTC.

This clone was detected only once. V gene TRBV5-1 combines with J gene TRBJ1-3; 7 bases line up with TRBD1. Germline V CDR1 and CDR2: SGHRS, YFSETQ. V dropped 2 bases and J dropped 8; count of bases not matched to a gene: 4. There are 13 residues in the CDR3. CDR3 residues: CASSFRGPDTIYF. The DNA for the CDR3 is TGCGCCAGCAGCTTTAGGGGGCCGGACACCATATATTTT.

The J gene is TRBJ1-5, the V gene TRBV5-1; weak D call: TRBD1 (5 bases). CDR3 length equals 15 residues. The germline V and J ends were trimmed by 0 bases and 3 bases, with 10 bases remaining between them. CDR1 is SGHRS and CDR2 is YFSETQ in the germline V gene. CDR3 sequence reads: CASSLGGVINQPQHF. The CDR3, as DNA: TGCGCCAGCAGCTTGGGGGGCGTAATCAATCAGCCCCAGCATTTT.

The chain uses TRBV7-2 and TRBJ1-4; unclear D gene. V lost 1 base to trimming and J lost 0 bases, with 6 bases between them. Looked up from germline, CDR1 is SGHTA and CDR2 is FQGNSA. The CDR3 extends over 15 amino acids. The CDR3 loop reads CASSLGRATNEKLFF. DNA for the CDR3: TGTGCCAGCAGCTTAGGGAGGGCAACTAATGAAAAACTGTTTTTT.

For the CDR3, the DNA is TGTGCCAGCAGCTTTCCGGGGGTGGTTCAGCCCCAGCATTTT. Translation gives CASSFPGVVQPQHF. V is TRBV7-9 and J is TRBJ1-5, with D maybe TRBD1 (5 bases). CDR1 and CDR2 (germline): SEHNR, FQNEAQ (reference sequence). The CDR3 has 14 residues. The ends were cut back, 3 bases at V and 6 bases at J, with 12 bases in the middle.

This CDR3 reads CASSSAGANTGELFF. Written as DNA, the CDR3 is TGTGCCAGTAGTTCGGCGGGAGCGAACACCGGGGAGCTGTTTTTT. V gene TRBV19 combines with J gene TRBJ2-2; TRBD2 aligns across 7 bases. This CDR3 contains 15 residues. Unmatched junction bases numbered 3, after V lost 5 bases and J lost 0 bases. Per germline, CDR1 LNHDA and CDR2 SQIVND (reference sequence). The full variable domain, its missing parts supplied by reference TRBV19 and TRBJ2-2, is DGGITQSPKYLFRKEGQNVTLSCEQNLNHDAMYWYRQDPGQGLRLIYYSQIVNDFQKGDIAEGYSVSREKKESFPLTVTSAQKNPTAFYLCASSSAGANTGELFFGEGSRLTVL.

The chain couples TRBV19 to TRBJ1-1, with unresolved D. V lost 2 bases to trimming and J lost 0 bases, with 7 bases between them. The CDR3 consists of 14 residues. Germline V lookup: CDR1 LNHDA, CDR2 SQIVND (reference sequence). The CDR3 region has the DNA TGTGCCAGTAGTATAACGCGGTTGAACACTGAAGCTTTCTTT. Translated, it gives CASSITRLNTEAFF.

J is TRBJ1-2 and V is TRBV9, with D unresolved. V was pared by 2 bases and J by 4 bases, with 18 bases between. This CDR3 is 16 amino acids long. CDR1 and CDR2 from the germline V gene are SGDLS and YYNGEE. CDR3 loop: CASSVHKSALSYGYTF. CDR3 bases: TGTGCCAGCAGCGTCCATAAGTCGGCCTTATCCTATGGCTACACCTTC. Supplemented by reference TRBV9 and TRBJ1-2, the full variable domain reads DSGVTQTPKHLITATGQRVTLRCSPRSGDLSVYWYQQSLDQGLQFLIQYYNGEERAKGNILERFSAQQFPDLHSELNLSSLELGDSALYFCASSVHKSALSYGYTFGSGTRLTVV.

At least ten counts were recorded for this clone. This sequence joins TRBV29-1 and TRBJ1-2, with 10 positions matching TRBD1. Unmatched junction bases numbered 9, after V lost 0 bases and J lost 8 bases. Germline V lookup: CDR1 SQVTM, CDR2 ANQGSEA. CDR3 length: 15 amino acids. CDR3 DNA sequence: TGCAGCGTTGAAGAAACCGACAGGGGGCTGCTGGGCTACACCTTC. Its protein is CSVEETDRGLLGYTF.

This chain joins TRBV27 and TRBJ1-2; D is ambiguous. The CDR3 runs 15 residues. V gave up 4 bases and J gave up 2 bases, with 14 bases separating them. From germline, CDR1 is MNHEY and CDR2 SMNVEV (reference sequence). The DNA for the CDR3 is TGTGCCAGCAGTTCTACTCGGGCACGAAACTATGGCTACACCTTC. The encoded protein is CASSSTRARNYGYTF.

The rearrangement links TRBV5-1 to TRBJ1-4; 8 bases are a match to TRBD1. Losses at the gene ends were 5 bases for V and 4 bases for J; bases not matched to a gene: 7. Germline CDR1 and CDR2: SGHRS and YFSETQ. The CDR3 totals 15 residues. The CDR3 nucleotides read TGCGCCAGCAGTCCTACAGGGGGTAGTAATGAAAAACTGTTTTTT. It translates to CASSPTGGSNEKLFF. Variable domain in full (rest from reference TRBV5-1 and TRBJ1-4): KAGVTQTPRYLIKTRGQQVTLSCSPISGHRSVSWYQQTPGQGLQFLFEYFSETQRNKGNFPGRFSGRQFSNSRSEMNVSTLELGDSALYLCASSPTGGSNEKLFFGSGTQLSVL.

The chain is built from TRBV19 and TRBJ2-1; no reliable D call. Trimming stripped 3 bases from V and 15 bases from J, with 18 bases between. The V gene's germline CDR1 is LNHDA and CDR2 SQIVND (reference sequence). The CDR3 consists of 13 residues. CDR3 loop: CASSIGFVGRWFF. The CDR3 DNA reads as TGTGCCAGTAGTATTGGGTTTGTCGGCAGGTGGTTCTTC.

The gene calls are TRBV6-5 and TRBJ2-7; no clear D. The CDR3 has 16 amino acids. From germline, CDR1 is MNHEY and CDR2 SVGAGI. The V end was cut by 0 bases, the J end by 7 bases, with 19 bases between. CDR3 DNA: TGTGCCAGCAGTTACTCGATGGGTAACAGTCCTCTTGAGCAGTACTTC. Translation gives CASSYSMGNSPLEQYF.